The clone carrying this T cell receptor beta chain appeared once. Germline V gene sequence: CDR1 MGHRA, CDR2 YSYEKL. The germline V and J ends were trimmed by 0 bases and 7 bases, with 13 bases remaining between them. The CDR3 covers 15 residues. Measured with immunoSEQ multiplex PCR; TCRdb has only the in-frame clones, and not every one. The sample records 65,000 to 80,000 clones, over 75% being singletons. The sample belongs to a study of T cell changes during pregnancy in multiple sclerosis. V usage is TRBV4-1 and J usage is TRBJ1-5; D ambiguous. This material consisted of peripheral blood, taken in the third trimester of pregnancy. This receptor was identified in a female donor with multiple sclerosis, enrolled in a pregnancy study. The CDR3 reads CASSQDTWAGQPQHF. The CDR3 DNA is TGCGCCAGCAGCCAAGATACTTGGGCGGGGCAGCCCCAGCATTTT.